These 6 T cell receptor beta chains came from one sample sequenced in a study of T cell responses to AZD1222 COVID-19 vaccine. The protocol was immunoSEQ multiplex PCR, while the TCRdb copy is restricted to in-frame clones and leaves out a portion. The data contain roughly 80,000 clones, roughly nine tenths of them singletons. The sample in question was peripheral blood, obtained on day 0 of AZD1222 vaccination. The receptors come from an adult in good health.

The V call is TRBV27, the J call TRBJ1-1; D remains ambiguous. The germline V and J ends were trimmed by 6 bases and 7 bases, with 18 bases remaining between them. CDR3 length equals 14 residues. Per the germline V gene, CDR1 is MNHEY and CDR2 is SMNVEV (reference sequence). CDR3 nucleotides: TGTGCCAGCAGCCACCAATGGCCCGACGGTGAAGCTTTCTTT. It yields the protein CASSHQWPDGEAFF.

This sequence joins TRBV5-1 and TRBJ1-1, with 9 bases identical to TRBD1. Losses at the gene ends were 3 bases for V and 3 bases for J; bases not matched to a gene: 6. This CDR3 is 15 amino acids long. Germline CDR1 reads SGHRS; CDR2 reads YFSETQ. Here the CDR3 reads CASSSEQGAYTEAFF. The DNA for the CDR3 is TGCGCCAGCAGCTCCGAACAGGGGGCATACACTGAAGCTTTCTTT.

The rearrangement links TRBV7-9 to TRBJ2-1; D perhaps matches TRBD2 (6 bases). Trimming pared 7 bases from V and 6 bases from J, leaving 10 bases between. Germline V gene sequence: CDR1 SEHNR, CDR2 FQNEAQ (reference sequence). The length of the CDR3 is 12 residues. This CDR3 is CASTPGSNEQFF. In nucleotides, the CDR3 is TGTGCCAGCACCCCCGGGAGCAATGAGCAGTTCTTC.

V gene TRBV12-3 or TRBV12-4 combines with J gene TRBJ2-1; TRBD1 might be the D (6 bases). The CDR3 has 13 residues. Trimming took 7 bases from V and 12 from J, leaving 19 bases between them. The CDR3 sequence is CASTQGIRTVQFF. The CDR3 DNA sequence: TGTGCCAGCACCCAGGGGATCCGGACAGTGCAGTTCTTC.

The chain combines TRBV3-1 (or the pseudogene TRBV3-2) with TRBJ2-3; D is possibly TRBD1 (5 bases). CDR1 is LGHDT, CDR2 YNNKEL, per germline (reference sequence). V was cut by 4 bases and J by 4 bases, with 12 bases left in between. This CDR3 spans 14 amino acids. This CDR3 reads CASSPTGPADTQYF. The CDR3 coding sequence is TGTGCCAGCAGCCCCACAGGACCCGCAGATACGCAGTATTTT.

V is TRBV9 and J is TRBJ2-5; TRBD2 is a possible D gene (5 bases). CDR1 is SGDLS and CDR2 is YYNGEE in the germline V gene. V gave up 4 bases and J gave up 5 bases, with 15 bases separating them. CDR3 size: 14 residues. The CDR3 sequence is CASSPSRGRETQYF. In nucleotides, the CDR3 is TGTGCCAGCAGCCCCAGCCGGGGTCGGGAGACCCAGTACTTC.